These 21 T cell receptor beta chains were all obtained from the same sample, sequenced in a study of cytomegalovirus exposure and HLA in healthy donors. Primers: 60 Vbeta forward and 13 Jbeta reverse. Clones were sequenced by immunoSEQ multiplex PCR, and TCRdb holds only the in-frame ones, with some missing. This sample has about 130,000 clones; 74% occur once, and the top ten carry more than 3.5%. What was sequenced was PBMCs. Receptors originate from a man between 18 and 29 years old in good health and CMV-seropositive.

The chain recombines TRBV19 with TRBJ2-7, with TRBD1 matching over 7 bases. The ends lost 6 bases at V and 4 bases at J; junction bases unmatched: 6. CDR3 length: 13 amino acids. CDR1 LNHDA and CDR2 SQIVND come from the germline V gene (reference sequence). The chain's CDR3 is CASSTTGAYEQYF. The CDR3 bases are TGTGCCAGTAGCACCACAGGGGCTTACGAGCAGTACTTC. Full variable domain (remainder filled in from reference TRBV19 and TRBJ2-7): DGGITQSPKYLFRKEGQNVTLSCEQNLNHDAMYWYRQDPGQGLRLIYYSQIVNDFQKGDIAEGYSVSREKKESFPLTVTSAQKNPTAFYLCASSTTGAYEQYFGPGTRLTVT.

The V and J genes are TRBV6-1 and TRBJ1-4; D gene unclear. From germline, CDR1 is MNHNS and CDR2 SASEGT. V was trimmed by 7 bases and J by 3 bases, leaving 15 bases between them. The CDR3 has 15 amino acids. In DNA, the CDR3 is TGTGCCAGCAACCCGTCTAGCAAAGCTAATGAAAAACTGTTTTTT. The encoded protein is CASNPSSKANEKLFF.

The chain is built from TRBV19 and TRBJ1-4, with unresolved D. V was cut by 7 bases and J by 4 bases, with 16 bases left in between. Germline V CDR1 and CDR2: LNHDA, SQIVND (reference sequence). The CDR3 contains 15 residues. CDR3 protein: CASKFRKEFNEKLFF. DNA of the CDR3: TGTGCCAGTAAATTTAGGAAGGAGTTTAATGAAAAACTGTTTTTT.

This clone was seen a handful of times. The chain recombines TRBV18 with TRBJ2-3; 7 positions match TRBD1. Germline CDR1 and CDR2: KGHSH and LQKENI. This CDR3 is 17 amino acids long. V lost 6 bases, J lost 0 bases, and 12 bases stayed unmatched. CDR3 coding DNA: TGTGCCAGCTCCACCTCAACAGGGGAACTTAGCACAGATACGCAGTATTTT. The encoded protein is CASSTSTGELSTDTQYF. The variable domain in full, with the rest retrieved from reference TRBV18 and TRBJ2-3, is NAGVMQNPRHLVRRRGQEARLRCSPMKGHSHVYWYRQLPEEGLKFMVYLQKENIIDESGMPKERFSAEFPKEGPSILRIQQVVRGDSAAYFCASSTSTGELSTDTQYFGPGTRLTVL.

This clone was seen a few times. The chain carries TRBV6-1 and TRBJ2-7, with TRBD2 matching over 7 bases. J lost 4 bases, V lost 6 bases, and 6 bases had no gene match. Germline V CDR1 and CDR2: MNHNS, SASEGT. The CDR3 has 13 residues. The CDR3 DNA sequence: TGTGCCAGCAGAGTTCACGGGGGGTACGAGCAGTACTTC. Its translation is CASRVHGGYEQYF.

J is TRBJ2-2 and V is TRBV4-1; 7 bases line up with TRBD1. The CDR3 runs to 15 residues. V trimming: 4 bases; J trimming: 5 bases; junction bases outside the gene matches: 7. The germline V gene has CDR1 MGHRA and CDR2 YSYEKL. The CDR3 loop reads CASSPRQGNTGELFF. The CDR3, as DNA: TGCGCCAGCAGCCCTCGACAGGGTAATACCGGGGAGCTGTTTTTT.

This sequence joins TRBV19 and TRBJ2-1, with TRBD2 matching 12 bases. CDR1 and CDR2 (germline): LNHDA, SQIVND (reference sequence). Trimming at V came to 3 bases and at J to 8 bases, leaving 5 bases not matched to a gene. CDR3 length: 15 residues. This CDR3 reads CASSIPSGGADEQFF. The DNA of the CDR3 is TGTGCCAGTAGTATCCCTAGCGGGGGGGCCGATGAGCAGTTCTTC.

The CDR3 here is CASSPSPGGQSGELFF. CDR3 coding DNA: TGTGCCAGCAGCCCTAGCCCAGGGGGCCAGTCGGGGGAGCTGTTTTTT. The chain employs TRBV5-5 and TRBJ2-2; 8 bases align to TRBD1. V lost 4 bases and J lost 8; bases outside the gene matches: 13. The CDR3 has 16 residues. The germline V gene encodes CDR1 SGHKS and CDR2 YYEKEE (reference sequence).

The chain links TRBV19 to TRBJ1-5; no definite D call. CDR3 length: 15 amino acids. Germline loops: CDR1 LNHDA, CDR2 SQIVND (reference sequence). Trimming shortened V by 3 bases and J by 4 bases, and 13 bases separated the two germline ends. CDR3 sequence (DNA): TGTGCCAGTAGTATCCGAGTTCCGAGGAATCAGCCCCAGCATTTT. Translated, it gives CASSIRVPRNQPQHF.

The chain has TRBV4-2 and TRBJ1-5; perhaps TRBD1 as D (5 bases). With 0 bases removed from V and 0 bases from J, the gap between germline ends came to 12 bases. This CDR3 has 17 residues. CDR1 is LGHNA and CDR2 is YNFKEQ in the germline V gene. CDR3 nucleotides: TGTGCCAGCAGCCAAGATGGGGGGACCGCTAGCAATCAGCCCCAGCATTTT. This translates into CASSQDGGTASNQPQHF.

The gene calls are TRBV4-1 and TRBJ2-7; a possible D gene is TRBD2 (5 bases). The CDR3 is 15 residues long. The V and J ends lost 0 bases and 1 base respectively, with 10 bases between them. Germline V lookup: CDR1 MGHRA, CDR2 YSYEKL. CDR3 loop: CASSQDPGRSYEQYF. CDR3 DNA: TGCGCCAGCAGCCAAGACCCGGGAAGATCCTACGAGCAGTACTTC.

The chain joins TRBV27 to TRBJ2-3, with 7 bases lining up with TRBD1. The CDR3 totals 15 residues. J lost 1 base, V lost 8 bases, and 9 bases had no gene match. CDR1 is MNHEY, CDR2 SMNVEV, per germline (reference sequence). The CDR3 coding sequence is TGTGCCAGCTTTAGTCGGGACAGAGGCACAGATACGCAGTATTTT. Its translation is CASFSRDRGTDTQYF.

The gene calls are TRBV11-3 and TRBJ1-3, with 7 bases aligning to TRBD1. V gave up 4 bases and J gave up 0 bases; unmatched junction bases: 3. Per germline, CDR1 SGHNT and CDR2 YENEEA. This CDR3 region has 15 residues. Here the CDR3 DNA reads TGTGCCAGCAGCTCGACAGGGTACTCTGGAAACACCATATATTTT. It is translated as CASSSTGYSGNTIYF.

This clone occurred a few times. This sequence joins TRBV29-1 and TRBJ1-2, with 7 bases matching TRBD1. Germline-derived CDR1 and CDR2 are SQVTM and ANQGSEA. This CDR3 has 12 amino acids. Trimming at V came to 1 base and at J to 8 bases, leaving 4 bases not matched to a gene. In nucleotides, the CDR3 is TGCAGCGTTGAAGCGACAGGGTTGGGCTACACCTTC. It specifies CSVEATGLGYTF. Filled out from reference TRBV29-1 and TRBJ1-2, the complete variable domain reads SAVISQKPSRDICQRGTSLTIQCQVDSQVTMMFWYRQQPGQSLTLIATANQGSEATYESGFVIDKFPISRPNLTFSTLTVSNMSPEDSSIYLCSVEATGLGYTFGSGTRLTVV.

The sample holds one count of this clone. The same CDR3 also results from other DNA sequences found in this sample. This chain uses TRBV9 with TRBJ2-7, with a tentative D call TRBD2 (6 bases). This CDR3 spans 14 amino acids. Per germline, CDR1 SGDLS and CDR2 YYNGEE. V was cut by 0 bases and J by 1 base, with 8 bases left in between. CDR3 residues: CASSVGAGSYEQYF. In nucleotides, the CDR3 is TGTGCCAGCAGCGTAGGTGCGGGATCCTACGAGCAGTACTTC.

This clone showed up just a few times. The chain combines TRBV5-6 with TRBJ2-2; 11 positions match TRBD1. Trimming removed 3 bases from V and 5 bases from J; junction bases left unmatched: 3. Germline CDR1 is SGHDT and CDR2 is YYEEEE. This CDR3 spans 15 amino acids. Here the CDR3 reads CASSWDRGLTGELFF. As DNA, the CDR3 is TGTGCCAGCAGCTGGGACAGGGGGTTAACCGGGGAGCTGTTTTTT.

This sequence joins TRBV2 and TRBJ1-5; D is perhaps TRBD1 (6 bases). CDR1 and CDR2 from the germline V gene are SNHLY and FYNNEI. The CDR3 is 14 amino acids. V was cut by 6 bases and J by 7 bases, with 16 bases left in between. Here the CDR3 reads CASSTGTLGQPQHF. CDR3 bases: TGTGCCAGCAGCACCGGGACACTTGGCCAGCCCCAGCATTTT. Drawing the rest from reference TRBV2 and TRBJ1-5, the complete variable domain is EPEVTQTPSHQVTQMGQEVILRCVPISNHLYFYWYRQILGQKVEFLVSFYNNEISEKSEIFDDQFSVERPDGSNFTLKIRSTKLEDSAMYFCASSTGTLGQPQHFGDGTRLSIL.

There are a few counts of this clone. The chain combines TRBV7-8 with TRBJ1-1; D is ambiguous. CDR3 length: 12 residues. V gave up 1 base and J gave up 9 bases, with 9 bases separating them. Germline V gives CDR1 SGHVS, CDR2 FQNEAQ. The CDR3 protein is CASSLEREKAFF. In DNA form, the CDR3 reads TGTGCCAGCAGCTTAGAGAGGGAGAAAGCTTTCTTT.

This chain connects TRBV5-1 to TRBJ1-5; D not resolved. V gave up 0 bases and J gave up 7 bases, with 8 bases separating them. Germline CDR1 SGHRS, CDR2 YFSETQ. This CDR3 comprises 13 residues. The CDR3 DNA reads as TGCGCCAGCAGCTTGGTAGGAGACCAGCCCCAGCATTTT. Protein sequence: CASSLVGDQPQHF.

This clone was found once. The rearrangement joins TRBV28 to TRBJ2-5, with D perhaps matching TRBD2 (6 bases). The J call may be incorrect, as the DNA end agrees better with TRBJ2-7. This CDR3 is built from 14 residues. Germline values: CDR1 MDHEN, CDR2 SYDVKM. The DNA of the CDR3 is TGTGCCAGCAGTACGGGAGCAGGGACCTACGAGCAGTACTTC. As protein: CASSTGAGTYEQYF.

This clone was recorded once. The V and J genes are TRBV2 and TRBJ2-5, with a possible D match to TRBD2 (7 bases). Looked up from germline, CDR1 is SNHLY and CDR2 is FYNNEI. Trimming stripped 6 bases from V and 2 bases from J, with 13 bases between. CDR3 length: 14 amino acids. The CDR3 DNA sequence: TGTGCCAGCAGAAGGGGGGGTCCTCAAGAGACCCAGTACTTC. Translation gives CASRRGGPQETQYF.